This TCR beta chain originates from a study of technical replicates of blood from a few donors. The data were produced by immunoSEQ multiplex PCR, yet TCRdb's version contains in-frame clones alone and is incomplete. The sample records roughly 80,000 clones, 91% being singletons. Specimen: T cells isolated from PBMCs. This sequence was found in a human donor in good health.

The CDR3: CASSDRGLMNTEAFF. The CDR3 bases are TGTGCCAGTAGTGACAGGGGGTTGATGAACACTGAAGCTTTCTTT. This chain uses TRBV19 with TRBJ1-1; TRBD1 matches at 9 bases. Germline CDR1 LNHDA, CDR2 SQIVND (reference sequence). V dropped 5 bases and J dropped 0; count of bases not matched to a gene: 4. The CDR3 has 15 amino acids.